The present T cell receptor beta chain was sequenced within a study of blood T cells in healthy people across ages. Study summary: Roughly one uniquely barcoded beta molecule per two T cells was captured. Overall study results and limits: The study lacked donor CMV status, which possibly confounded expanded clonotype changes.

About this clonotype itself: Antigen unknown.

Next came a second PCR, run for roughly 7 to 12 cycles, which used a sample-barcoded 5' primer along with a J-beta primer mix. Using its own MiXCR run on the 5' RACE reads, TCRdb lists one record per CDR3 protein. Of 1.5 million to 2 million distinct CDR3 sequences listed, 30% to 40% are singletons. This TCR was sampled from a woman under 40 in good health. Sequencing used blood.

In DNA form, the CDR3 reads TGTGCCAGCAGCTTTGGCGGGGCGAGTGAGCAGTTCTTC. Translating it yields CASSFGGASEQFF. V is TRBV7-2 and J is TRBJ2-1; D perhaps matches TRBD2 (6 bases). Germline V CDR1 and CDR2: SGHTA, FQGNSA. V was shortened by 3 bases and J by 9 bases, with 12 bases between the two germline ends. CDR3 length: 13 residues.